This TCR beta chain was sequenced in a study of control samples from healthy donors and cancer patients. Profiled with immunoSEQ multiplex PCR; TCRdb holds only in-frame clones, not every one. The table has about 120,000 clones, about 92% seen once. V gave up 6 bases and J gave up 7 bases; unmatched junction bases: 6. The CDR3 extends over 14 amino acids. Germline values: CDR1 SNHLY, CDR2 FYNNEI. V and J are TRBV2 and TRBJ1-6; 7 nucleotides line up with TRBD1. This TCR was sampled from a woman in her fifties or sixties in good health. Sequenced input: blood. CDR3 nucleotide sequence: TGTGCCAGCAGCGTGGACAGGAGGAATTCACCCCTCCACTTT. Translating gives CASSVDRRNSPLHF.